Listed below are T cell receptor beta chains from one sample, sequenced in a study of blood T cell repertoires in COVID-19. The method was immunoSEQ multiplex PCR; TCRdb's version includes in-frame clones alone and lacks a portion of them. Among approximately 180,000 clones listed, 65% to 80% were seen once. The sequencing sample was made of PBMCs or T cells enriched from blood (not recorded which). Receptor source: a woman in her forties or fifties with acute COVID-19. Both conserved end residues are part of each CDR3. The D gene is left open where the match is weak. Some rows mark clone size as missing; the rest say once, few, many or name a class of expanded clone.

TRBV6-5	TRBJ1-2	TRBD1	few	CASSYSTGGNYGYTF	TGTGCCAGCAGTTACTCAACAGGGGGGAACTATGGCTACACCTTC
TRBV7-6	TRBJ2-2	TRBD2	.	CASSLVKTSTNTGELFF	TGTGCCAGCAGCTTAGTAAAGACTAGCACAAACACCGGGGAGCTGTTTTTT
TRBV27	TRBJ2-6	TRBD1	few	CASRGQGALGANVLTF	TGTGCCAGCAGGGGTCAGGGGGCGCTTGGGGCCAACGTCCTGACTTTC
TRBV27	TRBJ2-2	.	.	CASSRGWGGGTGELFF	TGTGCCAGCAGCCGGGGGTGGGGGGGCGGAACCGGGGAGCTGTTTTTT
TRBV28	TRBJ1-3	.	.	CASSLGGRWGNTIYF	TGTGCCAGCAGTTTAGGAGGTCGTTGGGGAAACACCATATATTTT
TRBV2	TRBJ1-2	.	.	CASRRVGIYGYTF	TGTGCCAGCAGGAGGGTCGGAATCTATGGCTACACCTTC
TRBV21-1	TRBJ1-2	.	.	CASSTKPTGEIYGYTF	TGTGCCAGCAGCACCAAACCTACAGGGGAAATATATGGCTACACCTTC
TRBV5-1	TRBJ1-2	.	.	CASSLDEVSTNYGYTF	TGCGCCAGCAGCTTGGATGAGGTTTCAACTAACTATGGCTACACCTTC
TRBV28	TRBJ1-2	.	.	CASSFGGNYGYTF	TGTGCCAGCAGTTTCGGGGGAAACTATGGCTACACCTTC
TRBV5-1	TRBJ1-2	.	.	CASSLAPANYGYTF	TGCGCCAGCAGCTTGGCCCCAGCTAACTATGGCTACACCTTC
TRBV6-5	TRBJ1-2	TRBD1	once	CAFHQGALGYTF	TGTGCGTTCCATCAGGGGGCCCTTGGCTACACCTTC
TRBV5-1	TRBJ2-3	TRBD2	.	CASSPVTSGARITQYF	TGCGCCAGCAGCCCCGTTACTAGCGGGGCAAGGATCACGCAGTATTTT
TRBV27	TRBJ2-6	TRBD1	.	CASTPGQRSGANVLTF	TGTGCCAGCACCCCGGGACAGCGCTCTGGGGCCAACGTCCTGACTTTC
TRBV3-1/TRBV3-2	TRBJ1-1	TRBD1	.	CASSPRGDTEAFF	TGTGCCAGCAGCCCCAGGGGGGACACTGAAGCTTTCTTT
TRBV6-5	TRBJ1-6	TRBD1	.	CASSYFGTANSPLHF	TGTGCCAGCAGTTACTTCGGGACAGCTAATTCACCCCTCCACTTT
TRBV5-1	TRBJ2-1	TRBD1	.	CASSPTGGSYNEQFF	TGCGCCAGCAGCCCGACAGGGGGGAGCTACAATGAGCAGTTCTTC
TRBV20-1	TRBJ2-4	.	once	CSADARDIQYF	TGCAGTGCTGATGCACGGGACATTCAGTACTTC